Below, one TCR beta chain is given with its context. The same CDR3 also results from other DNA sequences found in this sample. The germline V and J ends were trimmed by 0 bases and 0 bases, with 7 bases remaining between them. CDR1 is SGHRS, CDR2 YFSETQ, per germline. The CDR3 has 15 residues. This specimen comes from a study of blood T cell repertoires in COVID-19. Data came from immunoSEQ multiplex PCR; TCRdb stores just in-frame clones and leaves some out. The table shows fewer than 60,000 clones, with about four fifths occurring only once. The chain joins TRBV5-1 to TRBJ2-1; D may be TRBD2 (5 bases). Specimen: peripheral blood. The receptor's source is a man between 70 and 80 years old with active COVID-19. In nucleotides, the CDR3 is TGCGCCAGCAGCTTGGATGGGAGCTCCTACAATGAGCAGTTCTTC. This sequence encodes CASSLDGSSYNEQFF. Full variable domain (remainder filled in from reference TRBV5-1 and TRBJ2-1): KAGVTQTPRYLIKTRGQQVTLSCSPISGHRSVSWYQQTPGQGLQFLFEYFSETQRNKGNFPGRFSGRQFSNSRSEMNVSTLELGDSALYLCASSLDGSSYNEQFFGPGTRLTVL.